This is a list of T cell receptor beta chains from one sample in a study of OX40 agonist ivuxolimab in advanced cancers. Data came from immunoSEQ multiplex PCR; TCRdb stores just in-frame clones and leaves some out. The profile shows 65,000 to 85,000 clones, about 85% of them singletons. The sequencing here drew on CD4+ or CD8+ T cells sorted from blood, taken in a trial of the OX40 agonist ivuxolimab. The receptors stem from an adult with an advanced solid tumor such as melanoma, head and neck, liver or kidney cancer. CDR3s include the opening cysteine and the closing phenylalanine or tryptophan. Fields, in order: clone size, J gene, D gene, V gene, CDR3 protein, CDR3 DNA. D genes are given only for firm matches. Size tells how often a clone was seen (once, few, many) or the class of an expanded clone, and some rows leave it out.

abundance: -; j_gene: TRBJ2-5; d_gene: TRBD2; v_gene: TRBV4-1; CDR3aa: CASSLRLAGETQYF; CDR3nt: TGCGCCAGCAGCCTCCGACTAGCTGGGGAGACCCAGTACTTC
abundance: -; j_gene: TRBJ2-7; d_gene: -; v_gene: TRBV4-3; CDR3aa: CASSPASQGNEQYF; CDR3nt: TGCGCCAGCAGCCCTGCTAGCCAAGGTAACGAGCAGTACTTC
abundance: -; j_gene: TRBJ2-1; d_gene: -; v_gene: TRBV5-6; CDR3aa: CASSSRGLELGNEQFF; CDR3nt: TGTGCCAGCAGCTCCCGGGGACTGGAGTTAGGCAATGAGCAGTTCTTC
abundance: -; j_gene: TRBJ1-3; d_gene: -; v_gene: TRBV2; CDR3aa: CASSETATFSGNTIYF; CDR3nt: TGTGCCAGCAGCGAGACAGCCACTTTCTCTGGAAACACCATATATTTT
abundance: -; j_gene: TRBJ2-2; d_gene: TRBD2; v_gene: TRBV7-7; CDR3aa: CASSLAGGTGELFF; CDR3nt: TGTGCTAGCAGCTTAGCGGGGGGGACCGGGGAGCTGTTTTTT
abundance: -; j_gene: TRBJ2-3; d_gene: -; v_gene: TRBV6-5; CDR3aa: CASSYWSSEDTQYF; CDR3nt: TGTGCCAGCAGTTACTGGTCTAGCGAGGATACGCAGTATTTT
abundance: -; j_gene: TRBJ1-6; d_gene: TRBD1; v_gene: TRBV27; CDR3aa: CASSSLDRGRLSPLHF; CDR3nt: TGTGCCAGCAGTTCGTTGGACAGGGGACGGTTATCACCCCTCCACTTT
abundance: -; j_gene: TRBJ2-3; d_gene: -; v_gene: TRBV18; CDR3aa: CASSPYSVSDTQYF; CDR3nt: TGTGCCAGCTCACCATATAGCGTGTCGGATACGCAGTATTTT
abundance: -; j_gene: TRBJ2-3; d_gene: TRBD1; v_gene: TRBV2; CDR3aa: CASRGDSPNTQYF; CDR3nt: TGTGCCAGCAGGGGGGACAGCCCCAATACGCAGTATTTT
abundance: -; j_gene: TRBJ2-7; d_gene: TRBD2; v_gene: TRBV10-3; CDR3aa: CAIKTGGSSYEQYF; CDR3nt: TGTGCCATCAAAACCGGCGGGAGCTCCTACGAGCAGTACTTC
abundance: once; j_gene: TRBJ2-7; d_gene: -; v_gene: TRBV4-2; CDR3aa: CASSQRGEDSSYEQYF; CDR3nt: TGTGCCAGCAGCCAAAGGGGGGAAGACAGCTCCTACGAGCAGTACTTC
abundance: once; j_gene: TRBJ1-1; d_gene: -; v_gene: TRBV6-6; CDR3aa: CASSYSRDTEAFF; CDR3nt: TGTGCCAGCAGTTACTCGAGGGACACTGAAGCTTTCTTT
abundance: -; j_gene: TRBJ2-7; d_gene: -; v_gene: TRBV10-3; CDR3aa: CAISDQGGYEQYF; CDR3nt: TGTGCCATCAGTGACCAGGGTGGATACGAGCAGTACTTC
abundance: -; j_gene: TRBJ2-2; d_gene: TRBD2; v_gene: TRBV18; CDR3aa: CASSPSVQTGLAGTGELFF; CDR3nt: TGTGCCAGCTCCCCGTCGGTACAGACCGGACTAGCGGGCACCGGGGAGCTGTTTTTT
abundance: -; j_gene: TRBJ2-3; d_gene: TRBD2; v_gene: TRBV29-1; CDR3aa: CSVRGTSGRADTQYF; CDR3nt: TGCAGCGTTCGCGGGACTAGCGGGAGGGCAGATACGCAGTATTTT
abundance: -; j_gene: TRBJ2-3; d_gene: TRBD2; v_gene: TRBV5-5; CDR3aa: CASSFVVLTSVSTDTQYF; CDR3nt: TGTGCCAGCAGCTTCGTGGTTCTGACTAGCGTAAGCACAGATACGCAGTATTTT
abundance: medium-sized; j_gene: TRBJ1-1; d_gene: -; v_gene: TRBV19; CDR3aa: CASSIGQGVVTEAFF; CDR3nt: TGTGCCAGTAGTATCGGCCAGGGAGTAGTCACTGAAGCTTTCTTT
abundance: many; j_gene: TRBJ1-1; d_gene: TRBD1; v_gene: TRBV6-5; CDR3aa: CASSYQSRGTEAFF; CDR3nt: TGTGCCAGCAGTTATCAATCCAGGGGGACTGAAGCTTTCTTT
abundance: -; j_gene: TRBJ1-4; d_gene: -; v_gene: TRBV19; CDR3aa: CASSSRGREKLFF; CDR3nt: TGTGCCAGTAGTAGCAGGGGTCGAGAAAAACTGTTTTTT
abundance: once; j_gene: TRBJ1-1; d_gene: -; v_gene: TRBV7-3; CDR3aa: CASSPYPDPEAFF; CDR3nt: TGTGCCAGCAGCCCCTACCCTGACCCTGAAGCTTTCTTT
abundance: -; j_gene: TRBJ2-2; d_gene: TRBD2; v_gene: TRBV2; CDR3aa: CASSPGLLNTGELFF; CDR3nt: TGTGCCAGCAGCCCGGGACTACTAAACACCGGGGAGCTGTTTTTT
abundance: -; j_gene: TRBJ2-4; d_gene: TRBD2; v_gene: TRBV5-6; CDR3aa: CASSLGAGPKNIQYF; CDR3nt: TGTGCCAGCAGCTTGGGAGCGGGGCCCAAAAACATTCAGTACTTC
abundance: -; j_gene: TRBJ2-7; d_gene: TRBD1; v_gene: TRBV4-3; CDR3aa: CASSQAMTRTGDHEQYF; CDR3nt: TGCGCCAGCAGCCAAGCAATGACCCGGACAGGGGACCACGAGCAGTACTTC
abundance: -; j_gene: TRBJ2-3; d_gene: TRBD1; v_gene: TRBV4-3; CDR3aa: CASSQGTGNTDTQYF; CDR3nt: TGCGCCAGCAGCCAAGGGACAGGGAACACAGATACGCAGTATTTT
abundance: -; j_gene: TRBJ1-2; d_gene: -; v_gene: TRBV2; CDR3aa: CASSERGYGDGRGYTF; CDR3nt: TGTGCCAGCAGTGAAAGGGGGTATGGGGACGGTCGTGGCTACACCTTC
abundance: -; j_gene: TRBJ1-5; d_gene: TRBD1; v_gene: TRBV10-1; CDR3aa: CASSLPQGGNQPQHF; CDR3nt: TGCGCCAGCAGCCTCCCCCAGGGGGGCAATCAGCCCCAGCATTTT
abundance: -; j_gene: TRBJ1-5; d_gene: -; v_gene: TRBV28; CDR3aa: CASSLSPSTSNF; CDR3nt: TGTGCCAGCAGTTTATCACCTTCAACATCCAATTTT
abundance: -; j_gene: TRBJ2-7; d_gene: TRBD2; v_gene: TRBV11-2; CDR3aa: CASSLSGSVWYEQYF; CDR3nt: TGTGCCAGCAGCTTAAGCGGGAGTGTTTGGTACGAGCAGTACTTC
abundance: -; j_gene: TRBJ1-4; d_gene: -; v_gene: TRBV6-5; CDR3aa: CASKSSGEKGEKLFF; CDR3nt: TGTGCCAGCAAATCGTCGGGGGAGAAAGGAGAAAAACTGTTTTTT